The present entry profiles one T cell receptor beta chain with its context. Original methodology: From reference gene primer amplification, estimates of nucleated cell counts were derived. Clones were read by immunoSEQ multiplex PCR, and TCRdb kept only the in-frame ones, dropping some. The V and J calls and clone size were taken over from that table, and D and trimming were inferred from the DNA. The sample contains 220,000 or so clones, around 91% of which appear only once. Trimming pared 3 bases from V and 3 bases from J, leaving 9 bases between. Germline-derived CDR1 and CDR2 are SGHVS and FNYEAQ. The CDR3 runs 14 residues. This sample stems from a study of blood T cell repertoires in COVID-19. Study as a whole: Whether acute or convalescent, the COVID-19 samples came from the United States, Italy and Spain.

Individuals drawn from 24 US areas were roughly 18 to 95 years old. The chain carries TRBV7-6 and TRBJ2-1, with D possibly TRBD1 on 5 matching bases. Sequenced input: PBMCs or T cells enriched from blood (not recorded which). This TCR was recovered from a man aged 25-40 years who had been exposed to COVID-19. CDR3 sequence (DNA): TGTGCCAGCAGCTTTACAGGAGACTACAATGAGCAGTTCTTC. As protein: CASSFTGDYNEQFF. The full variable domain, completed using reference TRBV7-6 and TRBJ2-1, is GAGVSQSPRYKVTKRGQDVALRCDPISGHVSLYWYRQALGQGPEFLTYFNYEAQQDKSGLPNDRFSAERPEGSISTLTIQRTEQRDSAMYRCASSFTGDYNEQFFGPGTRLTVL.